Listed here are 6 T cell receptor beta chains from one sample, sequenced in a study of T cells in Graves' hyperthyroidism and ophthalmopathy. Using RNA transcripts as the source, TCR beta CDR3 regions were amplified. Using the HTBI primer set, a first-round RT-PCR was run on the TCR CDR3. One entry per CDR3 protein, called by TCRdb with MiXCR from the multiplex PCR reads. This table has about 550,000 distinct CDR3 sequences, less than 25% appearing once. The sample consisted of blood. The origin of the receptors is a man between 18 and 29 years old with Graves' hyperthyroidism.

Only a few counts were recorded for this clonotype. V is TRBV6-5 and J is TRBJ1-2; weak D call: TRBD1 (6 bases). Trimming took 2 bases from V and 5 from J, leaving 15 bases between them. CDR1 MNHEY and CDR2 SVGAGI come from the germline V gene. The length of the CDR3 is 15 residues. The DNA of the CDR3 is TGTGCCAGCAGTTACGGTGGGACAAATCAGTATGGCTACACCTTC. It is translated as CASSYGGTNQYGYTF.

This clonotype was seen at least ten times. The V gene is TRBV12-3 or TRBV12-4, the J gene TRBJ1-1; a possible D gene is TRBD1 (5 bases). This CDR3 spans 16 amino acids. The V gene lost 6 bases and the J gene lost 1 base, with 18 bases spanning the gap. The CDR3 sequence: CASSPGDSSPNTEAFF. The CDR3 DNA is TGTGCCAGCAGCCCAGGCGACAGCTCACCGAACACTGAAGCTTTCTTT.

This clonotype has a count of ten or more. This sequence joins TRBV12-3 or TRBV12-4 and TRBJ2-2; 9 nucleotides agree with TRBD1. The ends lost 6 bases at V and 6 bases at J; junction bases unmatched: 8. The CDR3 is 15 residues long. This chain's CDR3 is CASSFWGQGAGELFF. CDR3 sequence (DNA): TGTGCCAGCAGCTTTTGGGGACAGGGAGCCGGGGAGCTGTTTTTT.

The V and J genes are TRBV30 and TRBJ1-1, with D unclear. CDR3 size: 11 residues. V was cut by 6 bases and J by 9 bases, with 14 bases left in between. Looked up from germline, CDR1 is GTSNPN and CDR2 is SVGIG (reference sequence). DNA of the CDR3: TGTGCCTGTATCCAGGAGGCTAAAGCTTTCTTT. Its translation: CACIQEAKAFF.

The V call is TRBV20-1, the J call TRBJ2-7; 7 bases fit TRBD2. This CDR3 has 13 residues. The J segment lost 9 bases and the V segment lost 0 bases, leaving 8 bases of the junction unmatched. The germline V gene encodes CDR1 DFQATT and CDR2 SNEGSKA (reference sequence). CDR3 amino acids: CSARDRPGGGQYF. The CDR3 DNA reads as TGCAGTGCTAGAGACCGTCCTGGCGGGGGGCAGTACTTC.

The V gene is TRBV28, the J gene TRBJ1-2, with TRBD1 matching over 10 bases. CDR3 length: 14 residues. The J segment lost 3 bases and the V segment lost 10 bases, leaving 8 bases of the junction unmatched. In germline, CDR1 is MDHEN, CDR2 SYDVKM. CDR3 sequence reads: CAIKDRGQYYGYTF. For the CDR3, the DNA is TGTGCCATAAAAGACAGGGGGCAGTACTATGGCTACACCTTC.